These 32 T cell receptor beta chains came from one sample sequenced in a study of shared clonotypes between healthy human individuals. Generated by immunoSEQ multiplex PCR, the TCRdb table keeps only in-frame clones and is missing some. This sample has about 2 million clones, with approximately 94% found just once. Naive-designated CD8 cells lacked CD45RO, were positively enriched for CCR7, and omitted terminally differentiated effector memory CD45RA+ cells. The sample comprised naive CD8+ T cells sorted from blood. Receptors were obtained from a man aged 18 to 35 in good health.

The V and J genes are TRBV19 and TRBJ2-4; no definite D call. The germline V gene encodes CDR1 LNHDA and CDR2 SQIVND (reference sequence). V was cut by 1 base and J by 4 bases, with 5 bases left in between. The CDR3 length is 13 residues. The CDR3 bases are TGTGCCAGTAGTATAGGACATAAAAACATTCAGTACTTC. Protein sequence: CASSIGHKNIQYF. Together with reference TRBV19 and TRBJ2-4, the CDR3 gives the full variable domain: DGGITQSPKYLFRKEGQNVTLSCEQNLNHDAMYWYRQDPGQGLRLIYYSQIVNDFQKGDIAEGYSVSREKKESFPLTVTSAQKNPTAFYLCASSIGHKNIQYFGAGTRLSVL.

V is TRBV13 and J is TRBJ2-1; no firm D call. V dropped 5 bases and J dropped 9 bases, with 14 bases sitting between them. Per germline, CDR1 PRHDT and CDR2 FYEKMQ (reference sequence). The CDR3 covers 13 residues. In DNA form, the CDR3 reads TGTGCCAGCAGCCCTGGGATGGGCAGTGAGCAGTTCTTC. Translated: CASSPGMGSEQFF.

The rearrangement joins TRBV28 to TRBJ2-1; 8 bases map to TRBD2. CDR3 length: 14 amino acids. V shed 3 bases, J shed 5 bases, and the junction held 3 bases outside the gene matches. The germline V gene has CDR1 MDHEN and CDR2 SYDVKM. CDR3 sequence: CASSFSGGHNEQFF. CDR3 nucleotide sequence: TGTGCCAGCAGTTTTTCGGGAGGGCACAATGAGCAGTTCTTC.

This rearrangement joins TRBV4-1 to TRBJ2-1; D ambiguous. The V and J ends lost 1 base and 3 bases respectively, with 10 bases between them. Germline CDR1 reads MGHRA; CDR2 reads YSYEKL. The CDR3 covers 15 residues. CDR3 region: CASSQGSRVYNEQFF. The CDR3 DNA is TGCGCCAGCAGCCAAGGCTCCCGGGTCTACAATGAGCAGTTCTTC.

The rearrangement joins TRBV25-1 to TRBJ1-4; D possibly corresponds to TRBD1 (5 bases). Germline V CDR1 and CDR2: MGHDK, SYGVNS. The V and J ends lost 9 bases and 5 bases respectively, with 13 bases between them. This CDR3 is 13 amino acids long. The CDR3, as DNA: TGTGCCAGGTCCCCGGGACTAAATGAAAAACTGTTTTTT. Residues: CARSPGLNEKLFF.

The chain carries TRBV2 and TRBJ2-5, with TRBD2 matching 11 bases. The CDR3 extends over 16 amino acids. Germline V lookup: CDR1 SNHLY, CDR2 FYNNEI. The V and J ends lost 3 bases and 5 bases, in that order; junction bases with no gene match: 8. As DNA, the CDR3 is TGTGCCAGCAGTGACGTAGTAGCGGGGGGGCACGAGACCCAGTACTTC. Translation: CASSDVVAGGHETQYF.

The DNA for the CDR3 is TGTGCCAGTGTCCCTGCGGGGGGACAAGAGACCCAGTACTTC. It translates to CASVPAGGQETQYF. The V call is TRBV9, the J call TRBJ2-5; 8 positions agree with TRBD2. V gave up 8 bases and J gave up 2 bases; unmatched junction bases: 8. This CDR3 has 14 amino acids. Looked up from germline, CDR1 is SGDLS and CDR2 is YYNGEE.

The chain carries TRBV18 and TRBJ2-2; D gene ambiguous. This CDR3 comprises 15 residues. Trimming cost V 2 bases and J 4 bases, with 11 bases left between them. The V gene's germline CDR1 is KGHSH and CDR2 LQKENI. The CDR3: CASSPIQYSTGELFF. As DNA, the CDR3 is TGTGCCAGCTCACCAATCCAGTATAGCACCGGGGAGCTGTTTTTT.

The J gene is TRBJ2-7, the V gene TRBV30; 11 nucleotides agree with TRBD2. Per the germline V gene, CDR1 is GTSNPN and CDR2 is SVGIG (reference sequence). The CDR3 length is 13 residues. V trimming: 1 base; J trimming: 6 bases; junction bases outside the gene matches: 2. CDR3 bases: TGTGCCTGGAGTGGACTAGCGGGAAGCGAGCAGTACTTC. Its translation: CAWSGLAGSEQYF.

This clone was recorded once. This rearrangement joins TRBV6-6 to TRBJ1-2; 9 nucleotides line up with TRBD1. Trimming cost V 5 bases and J 6 bases; bases outside gene matches: 4. Germline loops: CDR1 MNHNY, CDR2 SVGAGI (reference sequence). This CDR3 comprises 13 residues. The CDR3 DNA is TGTGCCAGCAGTGTGGGGACAGGGAATGGCTACACCTTC. The encoded protein is CASSVGTGNGYTF.

The rearrangement joins TRBV28 to TRBJ2-2; the match to TRBD1 covers 7 bases. The germline CDR1 and CDR2 sequences are MDHEN and SYDVKM. V gave up 4 bases and J gave up 1 base; unmatched junction bases: 3. This CDR3 is built from 15 residues. Here the CDR3 DNA reads TGTGCCAGCAGTTACAGGGGCTGGAACACCGGGGAGCTGTTTTTT. Translating gives CASSYRGWNTGELFF. Variable domain in full (rest from reference TRBV28 and TRBJ2-2): DVKVTQSSRYLVKRTGEKVFLECVQDMDHENMFWYRQDPGLGLRLIYFSYDVKMKEKGDIPEGYSVSREKKERFSLILESASTNQTSMYLCASSYRGWNTGELFFGEGSRLTVL.

Concerning this clone: Within the sample, other DNA sequences also encode this same CDR3. The V gene is TRBV5-1, the J gene TRBJ2-7; perhaps TRBD1 as D (5 bases). Trimming removed 0 bases from V and 0 bases from J, with 7 bases in between. This CDR3 is built from 14 residues. The germline CDR1 and CDR2 sequences are SGHRS and YFSETQ. The CDR3 coding sequence is TGCGCCAGCAGCTTGGGGCAGGGCTCCTACGAGCAGTACTTC. Translated: CASSLGQGSYEQYF.

The chain couples TRBV19 to TRBJ1-5, with D possibly TRBD1 on 5 matching bases. The CDR3 is made up of 14 amino acids. V was pared by 7 bases and J by 3 bases, with 13 bases between. Germline CDR1 is LNHDA and CDR2 is SQIVND (reference sequence). CDR3 loop: CASMVRAYNQPQHF. CDR3 in DNA: TGTGCCAGTATGGTCAGGGCATACAATCAGCCCCAGCATTTT.

The chain carries TRBV4-1 and TRBJ2-5, with D hard to call. Trimming removed 0 bases from V and 0 bases from J, with 8 bases in between. Germline V gene lookup returns CDR1 MGHRA and CDR2 YSYEKL. The CDR3 loop spans 15 amino acids. CDR3 protein: CASSQEQTDQETQYF. CDR3 sequence (DNA): TGCGCCAGCAGCCAAGAACAGACCGACCAAGAGACCCAGTACTTC.

This clone was seen once. This specimen includes other DNA sequences encoding the same CDR3. The chain links TRBV2 to TRBJ2-5; no reliable D call. This CDR3 contains 11 residues. The germline CDR1 and CDR2 sequences are SNHLY and FYNNEI. Trimming took 5 bases from V and 4 from J, leaving 5 bases between them. CDR3 nucleotides: TGTGCCAGCAGTCCAATAGAGACCCAGTACTTC. It is translated as CASSPIETQYF. Complete variable domain (other parts from reference TRBV2 and TRBJ2-5): EPEVTQTPSHQVTQMGQEVILRCVPISNHLYFYWYRQILGQKVEFLVSFYNNEISEKSEIFDDQFSVERPDGSNFTLKIRSTKLEDSAMYFCASSPIETQYFGPGTRLLVL.

Details on this clone: Other DNA sequences in the same sample also yield this CDR3. The CDR3 spells CAWSVSGPYEQYF. The CDR3 DNA is TGTGCCTGGAGTGTTTCAGGGCCCTACGAGCAGTACTTC. The gene calls are TRBV30 and TRBJ2-7; possible D gene TRBD1, 5 bases. Trimming removed 0 bases at V and 2 bases at J, with 8 bases between. The CDR3 has 13 amino acids. Germline loops: CDR1 GTSNPN, CDR2 SVGIG (reference sequence).

This clone was seen just once. The chain has TRBV6-5 and TRBJ2-1; no firm D call. V lost 2 bases and J 5 bases, leaving 10 bases between the germline ends. The CDR3 totals 14 residues. The germline V gene has CDR1 MNHEY and CDR2 SVGAGI. The CDR3 here is CASSYGRVDNEQFF. For the CDR3, the DNA is TGTGCCAGCAGTTACGGTAGGGTAGACAATGAGCAGTTCTTC.

The rearrangement links TRBV6-1 to TRBJ2-7; a weak D match, TRBD2 (6 bases). CDR1 and CDR2 from the germline V gene are MNHNS and SASEGT. The V gene lost 1 base and the J gene lost 4 bases, with 14 bases spanning the gap. The CDR3 sequence is 15 residues long. CDR3 residues: CASSEGRGSGYEQYF. DNA of the CDR3: TGTGCCAGCAGTGAAGGTCGGGGGAGCGGGTACGAGCAGTACTTC.

V usage is TRBV6-1 and J usage is TRBJ2-7; D unclear. From germline, CDR1 is MNHNS and CDR2 SASEGT. The V gene lost 4 bases and the J gene lost 6 bases, with 10 bases spanning the gap. The CDR3 is 12 amino acids. This CDR3 is CASSVTPFEQYF. The CDR3 coding sequence is TGTGCCAGCAGTGTAACTCCATTCGAGCAGTACTTC.

About this clone itself: Other DNA sequences in the same sample also yield this CDR3. This chain uses TRBV6-1 with TRBJ2-7; tentative D call: TRBD2 (5 bases). Germline V gene sequence: CDR1 MNHNS, CDR2 SASEGT. CDR3 length: 14 residues. Trimming left V 1 base short and J 3 bases short, with 10 bases between. CDR3 loop: CASSEGLGGYEQYF. The CDR3 DNA is TGTGCCAGCAGTGAAGGGTTAGGAGGCTACGAGCAGTACTTC.

The chain combines TRBV19 with TRBJ2-7; D is uncertain. Trimming cost V 5 bases and J 7 bases, with 15 bases left between them. Germline V CDR1 and CDR2: LNHDA, SQIVND (reference sequence). The CDR3 consists of 13 residues. CDR3 amino acids: CASSLGLQGEQYF. The CDR3 bases are TGTGCCAGTAGTTTGGGTCTCCAAGGGGAGCAGTACTTC.

Worth noting for this clone: Other DNA sequences in this specimen translate into the identical CDR3. The chain uses TRBV11-2 and TRBJ1-1; D is perhaps TRBD1 (5 bases). CDR1 is SGHAT, CDR2 FQNNGV, per germline. This CDR3 region has 13 residues. V gave up 3 bases and J gave up 1 base, with 6 bases separating them. The CDR3 DNA reads as TGTGCCAGCAGCTTTGGACAGAACACTGAAGCTTTCTTT. As protein: CASSFGQNTEAFF.

The rearrangement uses TRBV6-5 and TRBJ2-1, with D perhaps TRBD2 (5 bases). Deletions cut 0 bases from V and 1 base from J, with 10 bases between. The CDR3 sequence is 16 residues long. CDR1 and CDR2 (germline): MNHEY, SVGAGI. The CDR3 reads CASSYSWTGSYNEQFF. CDR3 coding DNA: TGTGCCAGCAGTTACTCCTGGACTGGTTCCTACAATGAGCAGTTCTTC.

Concerning this clone: The same CDR3 can be traced to other DNA sequences in this sample. The gene calls are TRBV9 and TRBJ2-7; D gene ambiguous. Deletions cut 0 bases from V and 3 bases from J, with 7 bases between. There are 13 residues in the CDR3. CDR1 is SGDLS and CDR2 is YYNGEE in the germline V gene. In DNA, the CDR3 is TGTGCCAGCAGCGTAGGTGTTAGCTACGAGCAGTACTTC. Protein product: CASSVGVSYEQYF. The entire variable domain, with the rest obtained from reference TRBV9 and TRBJ2-7, is as follows: DSGVTQTPKHLITATGQRVTLRCSPRSGDLSVYWYQQSLDQGLQFLIQYYNGEERAKGNILERFSAQQFPDLHSELNLSSLELGDSALYFCASSVGVSYEQYFGPGTRLTVT.

V is TRBV4-1 and J is TRBJ2-4; 7 positions match TRBD1. The CDR3 spans 17 residues. Germline CDR1 is MGHRA and CDR2 is YSYEKL. V trimming: 3 bases; J trimming: 7 bases; junction bases outside the gene matches: 15. The CDR3 spells CASSQARGWDSFNIQYF. The CDR3 nucleotides are TGCGCCAGCAGCCAGGCCCGGGGCTGGGACAGCTTTAACATTCAGTACTTC.

The chain employs TRBV29-1 and TRBJ2-1, with D tentatively TRBD1 or TRBD2 (5 bases each). Germline CDR1 SQVTM, CDR2 ANQGSEA. Trimming took 1 base from V and 0 from J, leaving 13 bases between them. The CDR3 is 16 residues long. For the CDR3, the DNA is TGCAGCGTTGAAGGTGGGACGAAGGGCTCCTACAATGAGCAGTTCTTC. Amino acids: CSVEGGTKGSYNEQFF.

Here the CDR3 reads CASSLGQGVTEAFF. The CDR3 nucleotides read TGTGCCAGCAGTTTGGGACAGGGGGTCACTGAAGCTTTCTTT. The J gene is TRBJ1-1, the V gene TRBV6-5; TRBD1 matches at 11 bases. Germline CDR1 reads MNHEY; CDR2 reads SVGAGI. This CDR3 has 14 amino acids. Germline trimming cut 4 bases from V and 4 bases from J; bases unmatched to any gene: 2.

This rearrangement joins TRBV4-1 to TRBJ2-3, with D perhaps matching TRBD1 (5 bases). V dropped 4 bases and J dropped 0 bases, with 17 bases sitting between them. Per the germline V gene, CDR1 is MGHRA and CDR2 is YSYEKL. The CDR3 loop spans 17 amino acids. The CDR3 region has the DNA TGCGCCAGCAGCCTTAATGGGGCGGAGACTAGCACAGATACGCAGTATTTT. The encoded protein is CASSLNGAETSTDTQYF.

With respect to this clone: Within the sample, other DNA sequences also encode this same CDR3. The V and J genes are TRBV6-1 and TRBJ1-2; D is uncertain. V lost 3 bases, J lost 1 base, and 6 bases lay in between. Germline-derived CDR1 and CDR2 are MNHNS and SASEGT. This CDR3 spans 13 amino acids. CDR3 nucleotide sequence: TGTGCCAGCAGTGACCGCGGTAACTATGGCTACACCTTC. Protein: CASSDRGNYGYTF.

V gene TRBV19 combines with J gene TRBJ1-5, with 7 bases that match TRBD1. Looked up from germline, CDR1 is LNHDA and CDR2 is SQIVND (reference sequence). V shed 5 bases, J shed 6 bases, and the junction held 10 bases outside the gene matches. The CDR3 has 15 residues. The CDR3 nucleotides are TGTGCCAGTAGTTTCGACAGGGAAGGGATTCAGCCCCAGCATTTT. It yields the protein CASSFDREGIQPQHF.

Notes on this clone: The sample has other DNA sequences that encode this CDR3 too. The chain joins TRBV6-5 to TRBJ2-7; D gene uncertain. Germline V gives CDR1 MNHEY, CDR2 SVGAGI. This CDR3 has 14 residues. Trimming took 0 bases from V and 4 from J, leaving 10 bases between them. This CDR3 is CASSYSEGAYEQYF. CDR3 nucleotide sequence: TGTGCCAGCAGTTACTCGGAAGGTGCATACGAGCAGTACTTC.

This rearrangement joins TRBV28 to TRBJ2-2, with D perhaps given as TRBD1 or TRBD2 (5 bases each). Germline CDR1 MDHEN, CDR2 SYDVKM. This CDR3 comprises 17 residues. Deletions cut 6 bases from V and 0 bases from J, with 17 bases between. CDR3 DNA: TGTGCCAGCAGCCCCCGGGGCACACATCCGAACACCGGGGAGCTGTTTTTT. Its translation is CASSPRGTHPNTGELFF.